A selection of T cell receptor beta chains follows, all from one sample in a study of graft-versus-host responses after intestinal transplantation. No antigen has been assigned to these receptors. Repertoires were generated with immunoSEQ multiplex PCR, while TCRdb's copy carries only in-frame clones and drops some. The table shows tens of thousands of clones, with 75% to 90% occurring only once. Material: unstimulated CD4+ T cells sorted from spleen or lymph node cells, obtained before intestinal transplant. The receptors originated from a human donor who received an intestinal transplant. Each CDR3 is given without its conserved first and last residue. D genes are given only for firm matches.

d_call: .; j_call: TRBJ1-1; cdr3_length: 11; v_call: TRBV28; cdr3_aa: ASSGRMNTEAF
d_call: TRBD1; j_call: TRBJ2-1; cdr3_length: 11; v_call: TRBV10-3; cdr3_aa: AISALTGRIRF
d_call: .; j_call: TRBJ1-1; cdr3_length: 12; v_call: TRBV6-5; cdr3_aa: ASSPDFGGTEAF
d_call: .; j_call: TRBJ1-3; cdr3_length: 12; v_call: TRBV6-1; cdr3_aa: ASSEPGTGNTIY
d_call: TRBD2; j_call: TRBJ2-7; cdr3_length: 12; v_call: TRBV11-2; cdr3_aa: ASSGAGGEYEQY
d_call: .; j_call: TRBJ2-1; cdr3_length: 13; v_call: TRBV6-6; cdr3_aa: ASSSPRTGGNEQF
d_call: .; j_call: TRBJ1-1; cdr3_length: 11; v_call: TRBV6-1; cdr3_aa: ASKLETNTEAF
d_call: TRBD1; j_call: TRBJ1-6; cdr3_length: 13; v_call: TRBV6-5; cdr3_aa: ASSTRDRGHSPLH
d_call: .; j_call: TRBJ2-5; cdr3_length: 9; v_call: TRBV2; cdr3_aa: ASSGGETQY
d_call: TRBD1; j_call: TRBJ1-2; cdr3_length: 12; v_call: TRBV7-9; cdr3_aa: ASSLGGQGYGYT
d_call: .; j_call: .; cdr3_length: 13; v_call: TRBV2; cdr3_aa: ASSPRGALRYEQY
d_call: .; j_call: TRBJ2-7; cdr3_length: 8; v_call: TRBV7-9; cdr3_aa: ASSLDEQY
d_call: .; j_call: TRBJ1-1; cdr3_length: 12; v_call: TRBV5-1; cdr3_aa: ASSYATLSTEAF
d_call: .; j_call: TRBJ2-5; cdr3_length: 11; v_call: TRBV19; cdr3_aa: ASSRAIQETQY
d_call: TRBD1; j_call: TRBJ2-7; cdr3_length: 15; v_call: TRBV7-9; cdr3_aa: ASSPQGQSLSSYEQY